This T cell receptor (beta chain) is from a study of T cells after yellow fever vaccination. Study-wide findings and caveats: Abundant bulk-population clonotypes could contaminate the FACS-sorted repertoires. Reappearing after the booster were most of the clones from primary vaccination (roughly 95% CD4, 88% CD8).

The TCR cDNA carried a universal primer site and UMIs from 5'RACE template switching. TCRdb independently ran MiXCR on the 5' RACE reads; one entry per CDR3 protein. Among around 300,000 distinct CDR3 sequences listed, 4.1% were seen once. Comment on this clonotype: Its antigen remains unidentified.

After removal of 4 bases from V and 2 bases from J, the junction contained 8 bases not matched to a gene. The CDR3 extends over 16 amino acids. CDR1 is SGHNT and CDR2 is YYREEE in the germline V gene (reference sequence). The V gene is TRBV5-4, the J gene TRBJ1-3; 8 positions match TRBD1. The sample in question was PBMCs, obtained 5 days after the yellow fever booster vaccination. The TCR originated in a man younger than 35 who received the YFV17D yellow fever vaccine. CDR3 DNA sequence: TGTGCCAGCAGCAGGGACAGGCCGGAAACTGGAAACACCATATATTTT. Translating it yields CASSRDRPETGNTIYF.